These T cell receptor beta chains were read from a single sample in a study of cytomegalovirus exposure and HLA in healthy donors. Method: immunoSEQ multiplex PCR; TCRdb's copy keeps in-frame clones and lacks some. Its clone listing holds around 150,000 clones. Sequencing input: PBMCs. The receptors stem from an older woman in good health and CMV-seronegative. The CDR3 runs from the conserved cysteine through the conserved F or W. A D gene is named only where the DNA matches it firmly.

v_gene	d_gene	j_gene	CDR3aa	CDR3nt
TRBV5-8	TRBD2	TRBJ2-3	CASSLGAGASTDTQYF	TGTGCCAGCAGCTTGGGGGCGGGAGCTAGCACAGATACGCAGTATTTT
TRBV5-1	TRBD1	TRBJ2-1	CASSSRTGGLNEQFF	TGCGCCAGCAGCTCTAGGACAGGGGGGTTGAATGAGCAGTTCTTC
TRBV27	.	TRBJ2-7	CASRGSSSYEQYF	TGTGCCAGCAGGGGGAGTAGCTCCTACGAGCAGTACTTC
TRBV27	.	TRBJ1-2	CASRSSGIGKGYTF	TGTGCCAGCAGATCGTCGGGGATTGGAAAGGGCTACACCTTC
TRBV7-3	.	TRBJ2-5	CASSHRVRETQYF	TGTGCCAGCAGTCACAGGGTGCGGGAGACCCAGTACTTC
TRBV7-7	TRBD1	TRBJ2-5	CASSFRDSFQETQYF	TGTGCCAGCAGCTTCCGGGACAGCTTCCAAGAGACCCAGTACTTC
TRBV11-2	TRBD1	TRBJ1-4	CASSSTTGDEKLFF	TGTGCCAGCAGCTCGACGACAGGGGATGAAAAACTGTTTTTT
TRBV5-1	.	TRBJ2-2	CASSFDFTGELFF	TGCGCCAGCAGCTTCGACTTCACCGGGGAGCTGTTTTTT
TRBV7-2	TRBD1	TRBJ2-1	CASRRRTGSNEQFF	TGTGCCAGCAGACGCCGGACAGGGTCAAATGAGCAGTTCTTC
TRBV20-1	.	TRBJ1-1	CSVGTEAFF	TGCAGTGTCGGGACTGAAGCTTTCTTT
TRBV5-1	.	TRBJ2-2	CASTGTGELFF	TGCGCCAGTACAGGGACCGGGGAGCTGTTTTTT
TRBV7-9	.	TRBJ2-1	CASSLLANEQFF	TGTGCCAGCAGCCTTCTAGCTAATGAGCAGTTCTTC
TRBV2	.	TRBJ1-5	CASSAQGQPQHF	TGTGCCAGCAGCGCCCAGGGACAGCCCCAGCATTTT
TRBV4-1	TRBD2	TRBJ2-5	CASSPERTSSETQYF	TGCGCCAGCAGCCCAGAAAGGACTAGCTCTGAGACCCAGTACTTC
TRBV15	.	TRBJ2-3	CATSRGGLPDTQYF	TGTGCCACCAGCAGAGGGGGCCTCCCAGATACGCAGTATTTT
TRBV6-1	.	TRBJ1-1	CASIRSVTGNTEAFF	TGTGCCAGCATAAGGTCGGTGACAGGGAACACTGAAGCTTTCTTT
TRBV29-1	.	TRBJ2-5	CSVPPRWEESFETQYF	TGCAGCGTTCCACCCCGGTGGGAGGAGTCGTTTGAGACCCAGTACTTC
TRBV7-2	.	TRBJ2-3	CASRTQGNGPDTQYF	TGTGCCAGCAGGACTCAGGGGAATGGACCAGATACGCAGTATTTT
TRBV4-2	.	TRBJ2-5	CASSQPGVQETQYF	TGTGCCAGCAGCCAACCGGGAGTCCAAGAGACCCAGTACTTC
TRBV5-1	.	TRBJ1-1	CASSLSDTEAFF	TGCGCCAGCAGCTTGTCCGACACTGAAGCTTTCTTT
TRBV18	TRBD2	TRBJ2-1	CASSPPLAGAHNEQFF	TGTGCCAGCTCACCACCGCTAGCGGGAGCCCACAATGAGCAGTTCTTC
TRBV5-4	.	TRBJ2-7	CASSLGGSSYEQYF	TGTGCCAGCAGCTTGGGAGGGAGCTCCTACGAGCAGTACTTC
TRBV20-1	.	TRBJ2-1	CSATGNEQFF	TGCAGTGCCACAGGTAATGAGCAGTTCTTC
TRBV20-1	.	TRBJ1-2	CSASRRDGYTF	TGCAGTGCTAGTCGGAGGGATGGCTACACCTTC
TRBV9	TRBD1	TRBJ1-1	CASSTTGENTEAFF	TGTGCCAGCAGCACGACAGGGGAGAACACTGAAGCTTTCTTT
TRBV6-1	TRBD1	TRBJ2-1	CASRYPGQDYNEQFF	TGTGCCAGCAGGTATCCGGGACAGGACTACAATGAGCAGTTCTTC
TRBV7-6	TRBD1	TRBJ1-1	CASSRQGSFAEAFF	TGTGCCAGCAGCAGACAGGGATCTTTCGCTGAAGCTTTCTTT
TRBV2	.	TRBJ1-5	CASSEAWGRNQPQHF	TGTGCCAGCAGTGAAGCCTGGGGCCGTAATCAGCCCCAGCATTTT
TRBV27	.	TRBJ2-3	CASSGFSLTDTQYF	TGTGCCAGCAGCGGGTTTTCCCTTACAGATACGCAGTATTTT
TRBV4-3	TRBD1	TRBJ1-3	CASSLNRGWSGNTIYF	TGCGCCAGCAGTCTAAACAGGGGGTGGTCTGGAAACACCATATATTTT
TRBV28	.	TRBJ2-3	CASSSTSPTAGSARDTQYF	TGTGCCAGCAGTTCGACTTCCCCCACTGCGGGGTCCGCTAGAGATACGCAGTATTTT
TRBV7-2	TRBD1	TRBJ2-5	CASSFRAGGDETQYF	TGTGCCAGCAGTTTCAGGGCAGGGGGCGATGAGACCCAGTACTTC
TRBV10-3	.	TRBJ2-2	CAIGSGTGELFF	TGTGCCATCGGGTCGGGCACCGGGGAGCTGTTTTTT
TRBV6-5	.	TRBJ1-1	CASQGLTLSKAFF	TGTGCCAGCCAGGGTCTAACACTTTCCAAAGCTTTCTTT
TRBV6-5	TRBD1	TRBJ2-1	CASSYLGQMLDEQFF	TGTGCCAGCAGTTACTTGGGACAGATGCTGGATGAGCAGTTCTTC
TRBV10-3	.	TRBJ2-4	CAISRVAKNIQYF	TGTGCCATCAGCAGGGTAGCCAAAAACATTCAGTACTTC
TRBV15	TRBD2	TRBJ2-1	CATSLGTSSYNEQFF	TGTGCCACCAGCCTCGGGACTAGCTCCTACAATGAGCAGTTCTTC
TRBV6-5	TRBD1	TRBJ2-2	CASSWGDRGRAGELFF	TGTGCCAGCAGTTGGGGGGACAGGGGGCGCGCCGGGGAGCTGTTTTTT
TRBV4-1	TRBD2	TRBJ2-7	CASSQLAGEAYEQYF	TGCGCCAGCAGCCAACTAGCGGGAGAGGCCTACGAGCAGTACTTC
TRBV6-1	.	TRBJ1-1	CASSEGAHTEAFF	TGTGCCAGCAGTGAGGGGGCGCACACTGAAGCTTTCTTT